These 5 T cell receptor beta chains were all obtained from the same sample, sequenced in a study of blood T cell repertoires in COVID-19. Data came from immunoSEQ multiplex PCR; TCRdb stores just in-frame clones and leaves some out. This table has over 200,000 clones, 75% to 90% appearing once. The sequenced material came from PBMCs or T cells enriched from blood (not recorded which). These receptors originate from a woman aged 25 to 45 who had been exposed to COVID-19.

This chain joins TRBV18 and TRBJ2-1, with a possible D match to TRBD2 (5 bases). Germline values: CDR1 KGHSH, CDR2 LQKENI. The V gene lost 2 bases and the J gene lost 15 bases, with 14 bases spanning the gap. This CDR3 is 12 amino acids long. This CDR3 reads CASSPSRTAGFF. CDR3 nucleotide sequence: TGTGCCAGCTCACCAAGCCGGACGGCGGGGTTCTTC.

The chain combines TRBV7-3 with TRBJ2-7; TRBD2 aligns across 11 bases. CDR1 and CDR2 (germline): SGHTA, FQGTGA. Germline trimming cut 2 bases from V and 7 bases from J; bases unmatched to any gene: 10. This CDR3 contains 16 residues. CDR3 nucleotide sequence: TGTGCCAGCAGCTTATGGGTAGCGGGAGGGCCTCGGGAGCAGTACTTC. This codes for CASSLWVAGGPREQYF.

The V and J genes are TRBV4-1 and TRBJ2-1; 11 bases agree with TRBD2. This CDR3 contains 16 residues. Trimming removed 3 bases from V and 10 bases from J; junction bases left unmatched: 11. CDR1 MGHRA and CDR2 YSYEKL come from the germline V gene. The CDR3 DNA is TGCGCCAGCAGCCAGGCAGGAACTAGCGGGAGAGGGGAGCAGTTCTTC. Protein: CASSQAGTSGRGEQFF.

The chain joins TRBV4-1 to TRBJ2-1, with 12 bases lining up with TRBD2. Germline CDR1 reads MGHRA; CDR2 reads YSYEKL. This CDR3 region has 12 residues. The V segment lost 8 bases and the J segment 7 bases; nucleotides outside the gene matches: 0. The CDR3 loop reads CASGTSGNEQFF. For the CDR3, the DNA is TGCGCCAGCGGGACTAGCGGGAATGAGCAGTTCTTC.

This rearrangement joins TRBV5-4 to TRBJ2-7, with D perhaps matching TRBD1 (6 bases). CDR1 is SGHNT, CDR2 YYREEE, per germline (reference sequence). V was trimmed by 4 bases and J by 4 bases, leaving 15 bases between them. CDR3 length: 14 amino acids. The CDR3 is CASSRHRDLYEQYF. The DNA for the CDR3 is TGTGCCAGCAGCCGCCACAGGGACCTTTACGAGCAGTACTTC.